Below, one TCR beta chain is given with its context. These data originate in a study of shared T cell receptors in the human thymus. CDR1 SGHDT and CDR2 YYEEEE come from the germline V gene. This CDR3 comprises 17 residues. V was clipped by 4 bases and J by 0 bases, with 19 bases between them. Produced via immunoSEQ multiplex PCR; TCRdb's table is partial and in-frame only. The sample carries some 700,000 clones, approximately 90% recorded once. In addition, the sample was reused for a study of human thymus T cells. This second study notes: Finnish infants who were healthy and having corrective surgery for congenital heart defects made up the donors. Resections obtained during corrective heart surgery supplied the thymus tissue. Thymic repertoires overlap heavily among unrelated individuals, related research has reported.

This chain uses TRBV5-6 with TRBJ1-1, with TRBD1 as a possible D gene (5 bases). The sample consisted of thymocytes. The sequence came from a boy in the first two years of life with a congenital heart defect. The CDR3 protein is CASSPNSLGDLNTEAFF. For the CDR3, the DNA is TGTGCCAGCAGCCCAAACTCTCTGGGGGACTTGAACACTGAAGCTTTCTTT.